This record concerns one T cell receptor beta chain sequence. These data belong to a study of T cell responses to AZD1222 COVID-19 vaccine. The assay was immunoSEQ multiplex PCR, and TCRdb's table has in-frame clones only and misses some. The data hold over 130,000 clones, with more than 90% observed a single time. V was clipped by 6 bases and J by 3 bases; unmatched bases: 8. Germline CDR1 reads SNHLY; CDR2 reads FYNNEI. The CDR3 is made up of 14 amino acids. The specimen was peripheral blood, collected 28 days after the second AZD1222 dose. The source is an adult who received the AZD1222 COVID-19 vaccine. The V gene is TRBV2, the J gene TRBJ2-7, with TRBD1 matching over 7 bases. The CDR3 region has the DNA TGTGCCAGCAGCTCCCATCGGGACAGCTACGAGCAGTACTTC. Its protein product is CASSSHRDSYEQYF.